The T cell receptor beta chain described here comes from a study of long-term antiretroviral therapy in people with HIV. Study observations and caveats: Blood collection from about 2003 to 2018 possibly occurred under older ART regimens.

The sample holds one count of this clone. Its antigen is currently unknown. Researchers ran immunoSEQ v3.0 at survey level. Using immunoSEQ multiplex PCR, the repertoire was profiled, and TCRdb retains in-frame clones only, with some absent. This sample yields 30,000 to 40,000 clones, of which roughly 85% are seen a single time; 7.9% belongs to the top ten. The receptor was derived from a man aged 18-30 years with HIV. Specimen: unsorted PBMCs, collected 0.4 years before starting antiretroviral therapy.

This CDR3 reads CAWTSGSYQETQYF. The CDR3 DNA is TGTGCCTGGACTAGCGGGTCGTACCAAGAGACCCAGTACTTC. The chain carries TRBV30 and TRBJ2-5; 8 positions match TRBD2. The germline V gene encodes CDR1 GTSNPN and CDR2 SVGIG (reference sequence). Trimming cost V 4 bases and J 0 bases; bases outside gene matches: 4. This CDR3 comprises 14 residues.